This section outlines one T cell receptor (beta chain) sequence together with its context. Its antigen is as yet unknown. Diagnosis was based on clinical symptoms, serum thyroxine, TRAb, thyroid ultrasound and orbital computed tomography. The sample is drawn from a study of Graves' ophthalmopathy and Graves' hyperthyroidism. Overall study context: The authors collected peripheral blood at initial diagnosis, before any treatment.

Investigators amplified TCR beta CDR3 regions from RNA transcripts. The authors performed first-round RT-PCR with HTBI primers and then a second-round multiplex PCR. Each CDR3 protein gets one entry after TCRdb re-called the multiplex PCR reads with MiXCR. In the table there are hundreds of thousands of distinct CDR3 sequences, 22% of which are singletons. Study-level results: Most thyroid clonotypes expanded beyond 0.001 frequency were also found in blood. Discriminating ophthalmopathy from stable hyperthyroidism, a 13-signature model attained a sensitivity of about 90% and a specificity of around 81%.

Per germline, CDR1 SQVTM and CDR2 ANQGSEA. CDR3 length equals 13 residues. V lost 7 bases to trimming and J lost 2 bases, with 14 bases between them. Sequenced material: peripheral blood. The chain has TRBV29-1 and TRBJ2-5, with D possibly being TRBD1 or TRBD2 (5 bases each). This TCR was sampled from a woman aged 18-29 years with stable Graves' hyperthyroidism. Some clones in this sample may be carry-over from other donors' samples. The CDR3 here is CSGSGPPQETQYF. The DNA for the CDR3 is TGCAGCGGGTCGGGACCCCCTCAAGAGACCCAGTACTTC. The complete variable domain, with remaining parts taken from reference TRBV29-1 and TRBJ2-5, reads SAVISQKPSRDICQRGTSLTIQCQVDSQVTMMFWYRQQPGQSLTLIATANQGSEATYESGFVIDKFPISRPNLTFSTLTVSNMSPEDSSIYLCSGSGPPQETQYFGPGTRLLVL.